The source of this T cell receptor beta chain is a study of vaccination and CD4 T cells after COVID-19. Turning to the study itself: Nasal swab PCR had detected SARS-CoV-2 in convalescent patients, nine mild and one severe. Broader study findings: Within convalescent individuals, 304 out of 307 vaccine-specific clones proved to be spike mono-reactive.

Sequencing of the DNA from cultured CD4+ T cells was carried out with the Oncomine TCR Beta short-read assay. TCRdb re-called the PCR reads through MiXCR, storing one row per CDR3 protein. This table holds roughly 11,000 distinct CDR3 sequences, approximately 53% found once. In its sample, this clonotype was seen a few times. Antigen unknown. The V and J ends lost 6 bases and 9 bases respectively, with 20 bases between them. This CDR3 spans 14 amino acids. The germline gives CDR1 LNHDA, CDR2 SQIVND (reference sequence). Treatment defined: approximately 10-day PBMC culture with coronavirus spike peptide pools or control peptides (ViraFEST assay). ViraFEST used peptide pools to expand antigen-specific T cells before TCR sequencing. Each well held roughly 2 million PBMCs in IL-2 (about 10 IU/ml) medium with around 10 ug/ml peptide pools.

J is TRBJ1-1 and V is TRBV19; D may be TRBD1 (6 bases). Sequencing input: CD4+ T cells from blood, cultured in vitro. The receptor was derived from a human donor who had recovered from COVID-19. The CDR3 sequence: CASSTPNAGAKAFF. DNA for the CDR3: TGTGCCAGTAGCACACCAAATGCAGGGGCTAAAGCTTTCTTT.